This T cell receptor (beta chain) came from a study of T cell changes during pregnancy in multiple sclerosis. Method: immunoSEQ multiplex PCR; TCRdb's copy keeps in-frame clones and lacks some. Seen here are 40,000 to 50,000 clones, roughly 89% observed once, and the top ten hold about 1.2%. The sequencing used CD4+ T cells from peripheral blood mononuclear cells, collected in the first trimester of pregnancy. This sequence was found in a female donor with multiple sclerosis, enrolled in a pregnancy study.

As DNA, the CDR3 is TGTGCCATCAGCCTAACTAGCGGTTTAGAGACCCAGTACTTC. Protein sequence: CAISLTSGLETQYF. The rearrangement links TRBV10-3 to TRBJ2-5; 8 positions match TRBD2. The CDR3 runs to 14 residues. The germline gives CDR1 ENHRY, CDR2 SYGVKD. Losses at the gene ends were 6 bases for V and 4 bases for J; bases not matched to a gene: 7.